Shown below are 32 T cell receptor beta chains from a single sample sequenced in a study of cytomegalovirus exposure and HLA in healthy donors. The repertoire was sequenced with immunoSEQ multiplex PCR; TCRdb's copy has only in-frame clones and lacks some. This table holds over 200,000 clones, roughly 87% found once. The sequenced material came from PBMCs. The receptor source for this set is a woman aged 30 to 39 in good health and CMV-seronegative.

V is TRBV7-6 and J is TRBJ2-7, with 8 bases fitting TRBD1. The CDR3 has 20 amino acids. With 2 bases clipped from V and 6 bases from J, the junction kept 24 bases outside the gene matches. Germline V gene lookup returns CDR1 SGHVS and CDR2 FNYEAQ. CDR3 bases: TGTGCCAGCAGCTTATACTTTCGGGGACGGAGAACGGGACAGGTTAGCGAGCAGTACTTC. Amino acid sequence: CASSLYFRGRRTGQVSEQYF.

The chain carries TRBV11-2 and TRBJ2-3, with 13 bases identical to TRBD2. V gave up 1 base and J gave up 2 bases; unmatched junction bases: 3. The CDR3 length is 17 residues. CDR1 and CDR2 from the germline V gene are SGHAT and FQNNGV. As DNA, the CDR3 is TGTGCCAGCAGCTTAGTCGGACTAGCGGGAGTCACAGATACGCAGTATTTT. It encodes CASSLVGLAGVTDTQYF.

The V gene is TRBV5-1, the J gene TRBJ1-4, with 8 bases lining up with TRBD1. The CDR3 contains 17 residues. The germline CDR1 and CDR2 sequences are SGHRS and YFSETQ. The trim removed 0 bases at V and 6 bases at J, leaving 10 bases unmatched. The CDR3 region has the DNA TGCGCCAGCAGCTTGGGGACGATGACAGGGGTTGATGAAAAACTGTTTTTT. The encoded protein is CASSLGTMTGVDEKLFF. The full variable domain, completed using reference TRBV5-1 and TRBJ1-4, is KAGVTQTPRYLIKTRGQQVTLSCSPISGHRSVSWYQQTPGQGLQFLFEYFSETQRNKGNFPGRFSGRQFSNSRSEMNVSTLELGDSALYLCASSLGTMTGVDEKLFFGSGTQLSVL.

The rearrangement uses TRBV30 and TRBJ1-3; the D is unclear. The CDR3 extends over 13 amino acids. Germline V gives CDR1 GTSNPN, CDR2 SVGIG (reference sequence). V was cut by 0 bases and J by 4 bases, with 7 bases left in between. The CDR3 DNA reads TGTGCCTGGAGTGTTGTGATGGGAAACACCATATATTTT. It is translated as CAWSVVMGNTIYF. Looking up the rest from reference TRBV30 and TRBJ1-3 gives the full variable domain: SQTIHQWPATLVQPVGSPLSLECTVEGTSNPNLYWYRQAAGRGLQLLFYSVGIGQISSEVPQNLSASRPQDRQFILSSKKLLLSDSGFYLCAWSVVMGNTIYFGEGSWLTVV.

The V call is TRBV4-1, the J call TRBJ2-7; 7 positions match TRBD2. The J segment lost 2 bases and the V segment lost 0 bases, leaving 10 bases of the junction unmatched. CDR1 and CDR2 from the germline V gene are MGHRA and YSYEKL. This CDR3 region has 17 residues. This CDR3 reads CASSQDASGIGAYEQYF. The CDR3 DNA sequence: TGCGCCAGCAGCCAAGACGCTAGCGGCATTGGTGCCTACGAGCAGTACTTC.

In DNA form, the CDR3 reads TGTGCCAGCAGTGATATACGAGGAGGGTCGTATCAGCCCCAGCATTTT. Its protein is CASSDIRGGSYQPQHF. The chain joins TRBV2 to TRBJ1-5, with D hard to call. The CDR3 has 16 residues. Germline values: CDR1 SNHLY, CDR2 FYNNEI. V lost 3 bases to trimming and J lost 5 bases, with 17 bases between them.

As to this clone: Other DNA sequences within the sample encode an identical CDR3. The CDR3: CASSLGGVNTEAFF. The CDR3 nucleotides read TGTGCCAGCAGTTTAGGGGGGGTGAACACTGAAGCTTTCTTT. J is TRBJ1-1 and V is TRBV27, with D possibly TRBD1 on 5 matching bases. The CDR3 is 14 residues long. Germline-derived CDR1 and CDR2 are MNHEY and SMNVEV (reference sequence). V gave up 2 bases and J gave up 0 bases, with 7 bases separating them.

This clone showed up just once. The CDR3 protein is CTSSQDRFCAGGEYEQYF. The DNA for the CDR3 is TGCACCAGCAGCCAAGATCGGTTCTGTGCGGGAGGAGAGTACGAGCAGTACTTC. The J gene is TRBJ2-7, the V gene TRBV1; the table gives TRBD2 as D, unverified against the DNA. TRBV1 is a pseudogene. There are 18 residues in the CDR3.

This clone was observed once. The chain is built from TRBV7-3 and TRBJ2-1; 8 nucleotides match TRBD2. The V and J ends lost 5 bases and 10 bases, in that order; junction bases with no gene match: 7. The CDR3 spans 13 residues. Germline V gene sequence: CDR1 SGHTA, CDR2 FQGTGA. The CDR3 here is CASSRIAGSEQFF. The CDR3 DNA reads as TGTGCCAGCAGCCGGATAGCGGGATCGGAGCAGTTCTTC.

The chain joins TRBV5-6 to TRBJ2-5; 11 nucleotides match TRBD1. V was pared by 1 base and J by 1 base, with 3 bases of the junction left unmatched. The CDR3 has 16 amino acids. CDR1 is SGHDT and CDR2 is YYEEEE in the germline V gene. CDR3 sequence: CASSLPGTGGQETQYF. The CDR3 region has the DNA TGTGCCAGCAGCTTGCCCGGGACAGGGGGCCAAGAGACCCAGTACTTC.

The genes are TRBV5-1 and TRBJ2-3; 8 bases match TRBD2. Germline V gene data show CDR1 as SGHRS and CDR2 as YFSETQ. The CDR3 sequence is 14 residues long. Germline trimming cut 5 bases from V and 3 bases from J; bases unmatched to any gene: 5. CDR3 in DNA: TGCGCCAGCAGTCGGGAGGGCCTTACAGATACGCAGTATTTT. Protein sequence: CASSREGLTDTQYF.

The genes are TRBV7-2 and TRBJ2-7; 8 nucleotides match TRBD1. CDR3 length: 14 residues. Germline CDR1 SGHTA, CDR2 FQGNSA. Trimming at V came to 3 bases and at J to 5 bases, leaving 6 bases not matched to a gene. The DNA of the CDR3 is TGTGCCAGCAGCTTTAGACAGGGGTCTGACGAGCAGTACTTC. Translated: CASSFRQGSDEQYF.

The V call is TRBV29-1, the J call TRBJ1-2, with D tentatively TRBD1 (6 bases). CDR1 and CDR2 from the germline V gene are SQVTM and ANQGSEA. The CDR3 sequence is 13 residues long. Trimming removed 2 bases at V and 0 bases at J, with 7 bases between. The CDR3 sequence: CSVERGANYGYTF. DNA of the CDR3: TGCAGCGTTGAAAGGGGGGCTAACTATGGCTACACCTTC.

The CDR3 region is CASSFGRTGEKLFF. The CDR3 region has the DNA TGTGCCAGCAGCTTCGGCAGGACGGGAGAAAAACTGTTTTTT. The chain joins TRBV5-4 to TRBJ1-4; D ambiguous. Germline V gene lookup returns CDR1 SGHNT and CDR2 YYREEE (reference sequence). Trimming took 2 bases from V and 8 from J, leaving 13 bases between them. The CDR3 has 14 residues.

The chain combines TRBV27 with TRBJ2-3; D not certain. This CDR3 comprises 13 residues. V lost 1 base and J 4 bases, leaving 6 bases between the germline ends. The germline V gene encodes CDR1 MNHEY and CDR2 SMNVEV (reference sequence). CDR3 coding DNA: TGTGCCAGCAGTTTATTTAGGGCAGATACGCAGTATTTT. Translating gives CASSLFRADTQYF.

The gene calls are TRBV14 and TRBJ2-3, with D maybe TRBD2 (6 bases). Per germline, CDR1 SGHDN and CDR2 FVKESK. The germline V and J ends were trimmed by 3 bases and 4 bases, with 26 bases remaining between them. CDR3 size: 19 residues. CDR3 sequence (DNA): TGTGCCAGCAGCCATCGTACTCTATTGGGGCGCGGGATGGCAGATACGCAGTATTTT. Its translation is CASSHRTLLGRGMADTQYF.

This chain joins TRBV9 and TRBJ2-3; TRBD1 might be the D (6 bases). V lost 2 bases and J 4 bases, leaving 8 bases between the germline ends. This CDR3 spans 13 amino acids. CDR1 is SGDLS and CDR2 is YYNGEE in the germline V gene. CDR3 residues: CASSVRQADTQYF. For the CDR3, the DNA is TGTGCCAGCAGCGTCAGACAGGCAGATACGCAGTATTTT.

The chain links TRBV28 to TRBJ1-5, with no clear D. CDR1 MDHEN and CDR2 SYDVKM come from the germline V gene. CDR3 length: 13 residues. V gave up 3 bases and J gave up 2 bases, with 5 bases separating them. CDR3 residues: CASSFIGNQPQHF. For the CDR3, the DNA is TGTGCCAGCAGTTTTATCGGCAATCAGCCCCAGCATTTT.

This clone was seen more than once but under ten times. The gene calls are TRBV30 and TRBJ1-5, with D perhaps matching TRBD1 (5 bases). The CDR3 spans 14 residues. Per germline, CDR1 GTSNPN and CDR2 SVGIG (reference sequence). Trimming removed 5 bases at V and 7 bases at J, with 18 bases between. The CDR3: CAWAPGLRDQPQHF. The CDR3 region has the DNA TGTGCCTGGGCTCCGGGACTCCGAGACCAGCCCCAGCATTTT.

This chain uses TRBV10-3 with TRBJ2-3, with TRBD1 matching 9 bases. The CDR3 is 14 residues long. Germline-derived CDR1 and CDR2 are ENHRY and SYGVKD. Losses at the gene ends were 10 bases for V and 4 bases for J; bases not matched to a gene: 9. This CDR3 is CATKTGGGADTQYF. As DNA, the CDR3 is TGTGCCACAAAGACAGGGGGGGGCGCAGATACGCAGTATTTT.

The DNA for the CDR3 is TGTGCCAGCAATCCGACCGAGGGGACCGGGGAGCTGTTTTTT. Translating it yields CASNPTEGTGELFF. The V and J genes are TRBV28 and TRBJ2-2; TRBD1 or TRBD2 may be the D gene (5 bases each). Trimming cost V 7 bases and J 5 bases, with 14 bases left between them. Germline V CDR1 and CDR2: MDHEN, SYDVKM. The CDR3 loop spans 14 amino acids.

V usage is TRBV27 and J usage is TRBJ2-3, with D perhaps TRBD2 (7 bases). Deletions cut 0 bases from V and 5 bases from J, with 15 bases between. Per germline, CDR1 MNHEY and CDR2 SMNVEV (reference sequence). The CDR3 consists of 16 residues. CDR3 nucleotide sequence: TGTGCCAGCAGTTTATCAGAGATCGGGGGGCGAGATACGCAGTATTTT. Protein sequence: CASSLSEIGGRDTQYF.

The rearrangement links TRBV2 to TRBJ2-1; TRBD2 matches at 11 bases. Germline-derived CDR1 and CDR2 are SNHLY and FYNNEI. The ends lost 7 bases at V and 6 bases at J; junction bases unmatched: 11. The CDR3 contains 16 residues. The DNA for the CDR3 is TGTGCCAGCACCCGAACTAGCGGGAGCAGGACCAATGAGCAGTTCTTC. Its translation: CASTRTSGSRTNEQFF.

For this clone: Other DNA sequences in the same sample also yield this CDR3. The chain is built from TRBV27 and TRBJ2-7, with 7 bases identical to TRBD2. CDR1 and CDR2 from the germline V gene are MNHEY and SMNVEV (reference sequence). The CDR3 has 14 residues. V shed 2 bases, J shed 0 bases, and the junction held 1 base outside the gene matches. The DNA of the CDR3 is TGTGCCAGCAGTTTAGGCGGGAGCTCCTACGAGCAGTACTTC. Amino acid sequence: CASSLGGSSYEQYF.

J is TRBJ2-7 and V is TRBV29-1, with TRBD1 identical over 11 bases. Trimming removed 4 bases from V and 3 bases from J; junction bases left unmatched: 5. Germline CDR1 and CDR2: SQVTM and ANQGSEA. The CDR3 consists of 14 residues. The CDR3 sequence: CSVVSGQGGYEQYF. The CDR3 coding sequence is TGCAGCGTTGTGTCGGGACAGGGGGGCTACGAGCAGTACTTC.

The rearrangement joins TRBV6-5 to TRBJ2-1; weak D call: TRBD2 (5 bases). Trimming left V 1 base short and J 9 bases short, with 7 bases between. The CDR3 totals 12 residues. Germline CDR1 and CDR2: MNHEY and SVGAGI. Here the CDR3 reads CASSYYEGEQFF. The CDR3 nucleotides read TGTGCCAGCAGTTACTACGAGGGTGAGCAGTTCTTC.

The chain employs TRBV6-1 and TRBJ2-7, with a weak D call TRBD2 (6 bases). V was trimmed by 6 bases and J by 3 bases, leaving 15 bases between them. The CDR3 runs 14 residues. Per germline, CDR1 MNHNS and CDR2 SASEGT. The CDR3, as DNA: TGTGCCAGCAGAGTGGGACTGGGAGGCTACGAGCAGTACTTC. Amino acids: CASRVGLGGYEQYF.

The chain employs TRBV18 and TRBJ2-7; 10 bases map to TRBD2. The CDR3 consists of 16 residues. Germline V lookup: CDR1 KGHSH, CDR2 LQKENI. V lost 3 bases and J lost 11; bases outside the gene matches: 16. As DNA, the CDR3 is TGTGCCAGCTCACCGCCCTCCACTAGCGGGACCGCCGTGAAGTACTTC. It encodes CASSPPSTSGTAVKYF.

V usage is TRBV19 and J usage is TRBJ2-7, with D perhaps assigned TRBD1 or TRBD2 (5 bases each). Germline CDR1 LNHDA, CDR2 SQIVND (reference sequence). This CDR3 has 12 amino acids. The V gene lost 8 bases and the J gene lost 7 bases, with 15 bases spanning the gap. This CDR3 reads CASRDGYDEQYF. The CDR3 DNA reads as TGTGCCAGTCGGGACGGTTACGATGAGCAGTACTTC.

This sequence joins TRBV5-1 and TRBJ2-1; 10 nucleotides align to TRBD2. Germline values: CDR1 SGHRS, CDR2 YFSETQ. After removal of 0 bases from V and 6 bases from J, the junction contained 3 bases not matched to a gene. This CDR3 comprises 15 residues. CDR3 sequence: CASSLGPSGSNEQFF. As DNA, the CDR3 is TGCGCCAGCAGCTTGGGGCCTAGCGGGAGCAATGAGCAGTTCTTC.

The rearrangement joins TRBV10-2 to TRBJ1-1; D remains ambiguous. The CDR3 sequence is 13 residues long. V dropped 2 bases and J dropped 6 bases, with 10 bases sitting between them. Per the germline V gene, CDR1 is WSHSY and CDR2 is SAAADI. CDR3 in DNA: TGCGCCAGCAGTGAGGGTCTGGGCGCTGAAGCTTTCTTT. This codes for CASSEGLGAEAFF.

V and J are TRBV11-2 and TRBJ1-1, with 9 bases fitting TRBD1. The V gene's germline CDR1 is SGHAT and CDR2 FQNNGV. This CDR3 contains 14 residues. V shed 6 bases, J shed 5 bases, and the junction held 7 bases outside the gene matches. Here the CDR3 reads CASRSGTGRTEAFF. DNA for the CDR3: TGTGCCAGCAGATCTGGGACAGGGAGAACTGAAGCTTTCTTT.